One and the same sample provided the 12 T cell receptor beta chains below, sequenced in a study of TIL therapy for anti-PD-1-resistant metastatic lung cancer. Time point reported: pre-treatment sample, taken before nivolumab and TIL therapy. Sequencing used immunoSEQ v3. Some clones are missing from TCRdb's copy, which holds only in-frame ones; the method was immunoSEQ multiplex PCR. The table shows about 60,000 clones, with around 68% occurring only once. The material sequenced was blood, taken at baseline. Receptor source: a person between 25 and 80 years old with non-small cell lung cancer.

In this sample, this clone turned up a few times. This chain connects TRBV6-6 to TRBJ2-3; 7 bases line up with TRBD1. V shed 6 bases and J 7 bases; nucleotides not matched to a gene: 7. The length of the CDR3 is 13 residues. Looked up from germline, CDR1 is MNHNY and CDR2 is SVGAGI (reference sequence). The DNA for the CDR3 is TGTGCCAGCAGCCCACAACAGGGGAATACGCAGTATTTT. Translated, it gives CASSPQQGNTQYF.

The chain uses TRBV2 and TRBJ1-2, with D hard to call. The CDR3 spans 16 residues. Germline assignment: CDR1 SNHLY and CDR2 FYNNEI. Trimming cost V 3 bases and J 1 base, with 15 bases left between them. The CDR3 DNA sequence: TGTGCCAGCAGTGAGTTAGGATTCGGGAATAACTATGGCTACACCTTC. This encodes CASSELGFGNNYGYTF.

V usage is TRBV27 and J usage is TRBJ1-2; D remains ambiguous. CDR3 size: 12 residues. The germline gives CDR1 MNHEY, CDR2 SMNVEV (reference sequence). Trimming took off 4 bases at V and 8 bases at J, with 11 bases between the two ends. The CDR3 sequence: CASSSPARGYTF. The CDR3 nucleotides read TGTGCCAGCAGTTCCCCGGCCAGGGGCTACACCTTC.

The chain recombines TRBV6-1 with TRBJ1-6; D gene ambiguous. Trimming shortened V by 8 bases and J by 5 bases, and 13 bases separated the two germline ends. In germline, CDR1 is MNHNS, CDR2 SASEGT. This CDR3 contains 14 residues. The chain's CDR3 is CASGRQKDNSPLHF. The CDR3 coding sequence is TGTGCCAGCGGGCGGCAGAAAGATAATTCACCCCTCCACTTT.

The CDR3 spells CASSPTSGRAYEQFF. The CDR3 nucleotides read TGCGCCAGCAGCCCGACCAGCGGGAGGGCTTATGAGCAGTTCTTC. The V gene is TRBV5-1, the J gene TRBJ2-1; 10 bases are shared with TRBD2. Germline loops: CDR1 SGHRS, CDR2 YFSETQ. Trimming removed 4 bases from V and 8 bases from J; junction bases left unmatched: 9. The CDR3 consists of 15 residues.

V is TRBV10-3 and J is TRBJ2-7; D gene unclear. V was shortened by 3 bases and J by 7 bases, with 13 bases between the two germline ends. Germline CDR1 reads ENHRY; CDR2 reads SYGVKD. The CDR3 runs 13 residues. The CDR3 DNA follows: TGTGCCATCAGTGATCCCCCCCGTCGGGAGCAGTACTTC. It translates to CAISDPPRREQYF.

This sequence joins TRBV11-2 and TRBJ2-1; weak D call: TRBD2 (5 bases). The CDR3 runs to 14 residues. The V end lost 5 bases, the J end lost 3 bases, and 11 bases lay between the germline ends. Germline CDR1 reads SGHAT; CDR2 reads FQNNGV. The CDR3 DNA is TGTGCCAGCAGCGTCGGGATGCTCTACAATGAGCAGTTCTTC. It is translated as CASSVGMLYNEQFF.

V and J are TRBV7-9 and TRBJ2-1, with 10 bases aligning to TRBD2. Germline CDR1 reads SEHNR; CDR2 reads FQNEAQ (reference sequence). V lost 5 bases, J lost 7 bases, and 8 bases stayed unmatched. This CDR3 comprises 15 residues. The CDR3 loop reads CASSPGLAEVNEQFF. The CDR3 DNA reads TGTGCCAGCAGCCCAGGACTAGCGGAGGTTAATGAGCAGTTCTTC.

The chain links TRBV15 to TRBJ1-5; 7 nucleotides line up with TRBD1. V was pared by 1 base and J by 14 bases, with 5 bases of the junction left unmatched. This CDR3 spans 12 amino acids. Germline V CDR1 and CDR2: LNHNV, YYDKDF (reference sequence). CDR3 in amino acids: CATSRGTGPKHF. In nucleotides, the CDR3 is TGTGCCACCAGCAGAGGGACAGGCCCCAAGCATTTT.

This sequence joins TRBV19 and TRBJ2-5; D perhaps matches TRBD1 (6 bases). The CDR3 runs 13 residues. The germline V gene has CDR1 LNHDA and CDR2 SQIVND (reference sequence). Trimming cost V 5 bases and J 5 bases, with 12 bases left between them. For the CDR3, the DNA is TGTGCCAGTAGTCTCAGGGGCAGGGAGACCCAGTACTTC. This gives the protein CASSLRGRETQYF.

The chain carries TRBV6-1 and TRBJ2-4; 9 positions agree with TRBD1. CDR3 length: 15 amino acids. V gave up 8 bases and J gave up 5 bases; unmatched junction bases: 10. Germline V gene lookup returns CDR1 MNHNS and CDR2 SASEGT. DNA for the CDR3: TGTGCCAGCGCTTTACAGGGGGCAGGTGAAAACATTCAGTACTTC. Its translation: CASALQGAGENIQYF.

The V call is TRBV13, the J call TRBJ2-3, with D perhaps TRBD2 (6 bases). The V and J ends lost 4 bases and 10 bases respectively, with 9 bases between them. The CDR3 contains 11 residues. Germline V lookup: CDR1 PRHDT, CDR2 FYEKMQ (reference sequence). CDR3 sequence reads: CASSSVAAQYF. The CDR3 nucleotides read TGTGCCAGCAGCTCGGTAGCGGCGCAGTATTTT.